This TCR beta chain emerged from a study of cytomegalovirus exposure and HLA in healthy donors. Details on this clone: Its antigen is as yet unknown.

Germline CDR1 and CDR2: SEHNR and FQNEAQ (reference sequence). CDR3 length: 14 amino acids. Trimming at V came to 4 bases and at J to 5 bases, leaving 4 bases not matched to a gene. Study-wide results and limits: Analysis was carried out at a later point, and it linked a missense DCLRE1C variant to TCR beta V- and J-gene trimming. Roughly uniform depth of sequencing across donors was assumed in presence/absence analyses. Some V segments (TRBV6-2 and TRBV6-3 among them) were excluded as indistinguishable.

PCR involved 60 Vbeta and 13 Jbeta primers. Study processing details: Later, tens of millions of unique TCR beta chains were counted in an analysis, and roughly 11 million of them were shared. Clones were read by immunoSEQ multiplex PCR, and TCRdb kept only the in-frame ones, dropping some. Clone size and the V and J calls come from that table; the DNA yielded D and trimming. The sample includes about 160,000 clones, roughly 73% of them seen just once. Material: PBMCs. This sequence was found in a woman in her twenties or thirties in good health and CMV-seronegative. This chain uses TRBV7-9 with TRBJ2-7, with TRBD1 matching over 11 bases. The CDR3 DNA reads as TGTGCCAGCAGCTCATGGACAGGGGGCCACGAGCAGTACTTC. Protein product: CASSSWTGGHEQYF.